Included here is one TCR beta chain sequence, with context. The data are from a study of blood T cell repertoires in COVID-19. Study context: Whether acute or convalescent, the COVID-19 samples came from the United States, Italy and Spain. PBMCs, B-cell-depleted T cells, or T cells provided the cDNA or gDNA that made up the material.

Under the authors' procedure: Estimated nucleated cell counts came from reference gene primer amplification. Profiling relied on immunoSEQ multiplex PCR, and the TCRdb table lists in-frame clones only, not all of them. V and J calls and clone size are copied from that table; D and trimming were computed from the DNA. The sample holds approximately 210,000 clones, about 90% seen once. Germline loops: CDR1 WNHNN, CDR2 SYGVQD (reference sequence). The V and J ends lost 6 bases and 4 bases, in that order; junction bases with no gene match: 9. The CDR3 length is 14 residues. The chain couples TRBV10-1 to TRBJ2-7, with 7 bases identical to TRBD1. The sequencing sample was made of peripheral blood. The source of this sequence is a man aged 35 to 55 with active or convalescent COVID-19. The CDR3 loop reads CASSRDRSQYEQYF. The CDR3 region has the DNA TGCGCCAGCAGCCGGGACAGATCACAGTACGAGCAGTACTTC.